This T cell receptor (beta chain) was sequenced in a study of CD8+ T cells in alopecia areata. Germline V gives CDR1 GTSNPN, CDR2 SVGIG (reference sequence). This CDR3 region has 12 residues. With 4 bases removed from V and 5 bases from J, the gap between germline ends came to 8 bases. RNA extraction and reverse transcription yielded cDNA as sequencing template. Clones were read by immunoSEQ multiplex PCR, and TCRdb kept only the in-frame ones, dropping some. Of about 250,000 clones listed, under 80% are singletons. This specimen consisted of CD4+ T cells sorted from blood, obtained at week 0. This clonotype was obtained from a human donor with alopecia areata. The chain joins TRBV30 to TRBJ1-4; D may be TRBD1 (5 bases). The CDR3 protein is CAWKTANEKLFF. The CDR3 DNA sequence: TGTGCCTGGAAGACAGCAAATGAAAAACTGTTTTTT. Full variable domain (outside the CDR3, taken from reference TRBV30 and TRBJ1-4): SQTIHQWPATLVQPVGSPLSLECTVEGTSNPNLYWYRQAAGRGLQLLFYSVGIGQISSEVPQNLSASRPQDRQFILSSKKLLLSDSGFYLCAWKTANEKLFFGSGTQLSVL.